What follows are 17 T cell receptor beta chains derived from one specimen sequenced in a study of T cells after yellow fever vaccination. TCRdb passed the 5' RACE reads through MiXCR, listing each CDR3 protein once. The data hold some 350,000 distinct CDR3 sequences, with 8.7% observed a single time. The material was PBMCs, obtained on the day of the first yellow fever vaccination. The receptors stem from a man aged 18 to 29 who received the YFV17D yellow fever vaccine.

This clonotype was seen only a few times. The chain employs TRBV5-1 and TRBJ2-7; D call uncertain. Trimming took 1 base from V and 2 from J, leaving 16 bases between them. CDR1 and CDR2 from the germline V gene are SGHRS and YFSETQ. This CDR3 is 16 amino acids long. The CDR3 region is CASSLSSFGEAYEQYV. The CDR3 DNA reads as TGCGCCAGCAGCTTGTCGTCATTCGGCGAAGCCTACGAGCAGTACGTC.

The rearrangement joins TRBV5-4 to TRBJ2-5; D is undetermined. Looked up from germline, CDR1 is SGHNT and CDR2 is YYREEE (reference sequence). This CDR3 spans 16 amino acids. V was pared by 5 bases and J by 1 base, with 18 bases between. The CDR3 bases are TGTGCCAGCAGTGGAAAGGCGGCCCTGGTCCAAGAGACCCAGTACTTC. Residues: CASSGKAALVQETQYF.

This clonotype has more than one count but fewer than ten. This rearrangement joins TRBV2 to TRBJ2-1; a possible D gene is TRBD2 (7 bases). Germline V CDR1 and CDR2: SNHLY, FYNNEI. Trimming took 10 bases from V and 2 from J, leaving 21 bases between them. CDR3 length equals 16 residues. The CDR3: CATQKGGGQPYNEQFF. In DNA, the CDR3 is TGTGCCACCCAGAAGGGCGGGGGCCAGCCCTACAATGAGCAGTTCTTC.

V usage is TRBV7-2 and J usage is TRBJ1-3; tentatively, D is TRBD1 (5 bases). Germline lookup yields CDR1 SGHTA and CDR2 FQGNSA. Trimming removed 0 bases from V and 4 bases from J, with 10 bases in between. The CDR3 totals 15 residues. CDR3 sequence reads: CASSLASGVGNTIYF. In nucleotides, the CDR3 is TGTGCCAGCAGCTTAGCATCGGGGGTCGGAAACACCATATATTTT.

This clonotype was observed a few times. This chain connects TRBV29-1 to TRBJ2-3, with D possibly matching TRBD1 (5 bases). Germline loops: CDR1 SQVTM, CDR2 ANQGSEA. V gave up 7 bases and J gave up 0 bases, with 14 bases separating them. The CDR3 has 14 amino acids. In DNA, the CDR3 is TGCAGCGGGACATTAGGGCGAAGCACAGATACGCAGTATTTT. Translating gives CSGTLGRSTDTQYF.

This chain connects TRBV12-3 or TRBV12-4 to TRBJ2-7; D perhaps matches TRBD2 (7 bases). V was clipped by 2 bases and J by 6 bases, with 17 bases between them. The CDR3 runs to 15 residues. The CDR3 nucleotides are TGTGCCAGCAGTTTATGGGGGCAGGGAGGGAGCGAGCAGTACTTC. Encoded protein: CASSLWGQGGSEQYF.

There are a few counts of this clonotype. V gene TRBV7-2 combines with J gene TRBJ2-5; weak D call: TRBD1 (6 bases). CDR1 and CDR2 (germline): SGHTA, FQGNSA. The CDR3 runs to 13 residues. Trimming shortened V by 5 bases and J by 1 base, and 8 bases separated the two germline ends. The CDR3 region has the DNA TGTGCCAGCAGCCGGGACACCCAAGAGACCCAGTACTTC. Translating gives CASSRDTQETQYF.

V usage is TRBV7-2 and J usage is TRBJ1-1; D unresolved. V lost 5 bases and J lost 1, with 11 bases in between. Germline V gene lookup returns CDR1 SGHTA and CDR2 FQGNSA. This CDR3 is built from 14 residues. In DNA, the CDR3 is TGTGCCAGCAGCGGTCATCCAGCGAACACTGAAGCTTTCTTT. As protein: CASSGHPANTEAFF.

This clonotype was picked up a small number of times. This chain uses TRBV12-3 or TRBV12-4 with TRBJ2-1, with TRBD2 matching over 10 bases. The CDR3 sequence is 14 residues long. With 7 bases clipped from V and 9 bases from J, the junction kept 9 bases outside the gene matches. DNA for the CDR3: TGTGCCAGCATCCCTAGCGGGGGAGGAGGTGAGCAGTTCTTC. It encodes CASIPSGGGGEQFF.

This clonotype showed up many times. The chain recombines TRBV20-1 with TRBJ2-7, with 7 nucleotides matching TRBD1. CDR3 length: 14 residues. V was clipped by 2 bases and J by 0 bases; unmatched bases: 4. Germline loops: CDR1 DFQATT, CDR2 SNEGSKA (reference sequence). The CDR3 region has the DNA TGCAGTGCTAGACGGCCAGGGGGCTCCTACGAGCAGTACTTC. Its protein is CSARRPGGSYEQYF.

The chain joins TRBV6-2 or TRBV6-3 to TRBJ2-2, with D hard to call. The V gene's germline CDR1 is MNHEY and CDR2 SVGEGT. Between the trimmed V and J ends, which lost 7 bases and 2 bases, there was a span of 8 bases. This CDR3 is 13 amino acids long. The CDR3 sequence: CASKALNTGELFF. The CDR3 nucleotides read TGTGCCAGCAAGGCCCTAAACACCGGGGAGCTGTTTTTT.

Many counts were recorded for this clonotype. This chain joins TRBV5-1 and TRBJ2-7, with D unresolved. CDR1 and CDR2 (germline): SGHRS, YFSETQ. CDR3 length: 12 residues. The V end was cut by 4 bases, the J end by 9 bases, with 14 bases between. CDR3 residues: CASSPGPKGQYV. The CDR3 coding sequence is TGCGCCAGCAGCCCAGGACCGAAGGGGCAGTACGTC.

The CDR3 DNA is TGTGCCATCAGTGACGGCAATCAGCCCCAGCATTTT. Its translation: CAISDGNQPQHF. The chain has TRBV10-3 and TRBJ1-5; D is unresolved. This CDR3 spans 12 amino acids. The V end was cut by 3 bases, the J end by 2 bases, with 2 bases between. Looked up from germline, CDR1 is ENHRY and CDR2 is SYGVKD.

This clonotype was recorded at least ten times. The V gene is TRBV7-2, the J gene TRBJ2-7; the D gene is possibly TRBD1 (7 bases). Germline values: CDR1 SGHTA, CDR2 FQGNSA. CDR3 length: 16 residues. V lost 5 bases and J 3 bases, leaving 20 bases between the germline ends. The CDR3 DNA reads TGTGCCAGCAGCATCTATGCGGGACAGTGGGACTACGAGCAGTACTTC. This gives the protein CASSIYAGQWDYEQYF.

The rearrangement links TRBV5-1 to TRBJ2-1, with D perhaps given as TRBD1 or TRBD2 (6 bases each). Trimming shortened V by 4 bases and J by 0 bases, and 14 bases separated the two germline ends. The CDR3 has 16 residues. CDR1 and CDR2 (germline): SGHRS, YFSETQ. The CDR3 loop is CASSNVGGRSYNEQFF. For the CDR3, the DNA is TGCGCCAGCAGCAATGTGGGGGGCCGCTCCTACAATGAGCAGTTCTTC.

This chain joins TRBV3-1 and TRBJ1-1; no clear D. CDR3 length: 12 residues. Germline V gene lookup returns CDR1 LGHDT and CDR2 YNNKEL (reference sequence). The V and J ends lost 0 bases and 8 bases respectively, with 7 bases between them. CDR3 DNA sequence: TGTGCCAGCAGCCAAGATCTGAAGGAAGCTTTCTTT. It codes for CASSQDLKEAFF.

This clonotype has more than one count but fewer than ten. This sequence joins TRBV9 and TRBJ2-3; 8 bases agree with TRBD2. The germline CDR1 and CDR2 sequences are SGDLS and YYNGEE. J gave up 2 bases and V 4 bases, and 9 bases lay outside the gene matches. The CDR3 sequence is 16 residues long. The CDR3 coding sequence is TGTGCCAGCAGCTTCTTTAGCGGGGAAATCACAGATACGCAGTATTTT. Translated: CASSFFSGEITDTQYF.